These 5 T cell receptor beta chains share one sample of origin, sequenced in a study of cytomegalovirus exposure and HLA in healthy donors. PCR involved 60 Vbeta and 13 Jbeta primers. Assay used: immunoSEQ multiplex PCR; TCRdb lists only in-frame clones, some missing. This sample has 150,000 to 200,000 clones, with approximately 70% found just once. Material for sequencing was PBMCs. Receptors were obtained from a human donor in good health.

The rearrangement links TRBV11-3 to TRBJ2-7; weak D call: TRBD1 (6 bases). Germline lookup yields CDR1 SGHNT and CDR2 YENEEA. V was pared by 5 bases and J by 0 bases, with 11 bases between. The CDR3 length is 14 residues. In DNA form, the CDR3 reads TGTGCCAGCAGCCCCCGGGACAACTCCTACGAGCAGTACTTC. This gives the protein CASSPRDNSYEQYF. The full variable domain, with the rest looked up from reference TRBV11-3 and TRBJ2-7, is EAGVVQSPRYKIIEKKQPVAFWCNPISGHNTLYWYLQNLGQGPELLIRYENEEAVDDSQLPKDRFSAERLKGVDSTLKIQPAELGDSAVYLCASSPRDNSYEQYFGPGTRLTVT.

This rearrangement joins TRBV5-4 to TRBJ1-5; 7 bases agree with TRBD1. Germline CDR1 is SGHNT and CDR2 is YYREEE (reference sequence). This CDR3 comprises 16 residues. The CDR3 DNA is TGTGACACAGGGGAGACTTCGGGGGTTAGCAATCAGCCCCAGCATTTT. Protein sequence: CDTGETSGVSNQPQHF.

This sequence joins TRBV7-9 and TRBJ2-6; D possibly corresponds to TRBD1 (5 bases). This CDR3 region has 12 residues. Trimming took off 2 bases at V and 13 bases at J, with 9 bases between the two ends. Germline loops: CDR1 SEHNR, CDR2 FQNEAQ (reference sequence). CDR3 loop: CASSLSGMVLTF. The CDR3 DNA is TGTGCCAGCAGCTTATCAGGGATGGTCCTGACTTTC.

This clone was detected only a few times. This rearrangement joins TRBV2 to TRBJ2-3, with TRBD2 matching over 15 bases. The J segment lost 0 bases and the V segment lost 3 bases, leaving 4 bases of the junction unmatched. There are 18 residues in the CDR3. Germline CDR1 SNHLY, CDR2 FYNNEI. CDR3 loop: CASSDGTSGGLSTDTQYF. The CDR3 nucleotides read TGTGCCAGCAGTGACGGGACTAGCGGGGGGCTCAGCACAGATACGCAGTATTTT. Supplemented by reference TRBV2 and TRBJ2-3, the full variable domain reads EPEVTQTPSHQVTQMGQEVILRCVPISNHLYFYWYRQILGQKVEFLVSFYNNEISEKSEIFDDQFSVERPDGSNFTLKIRSTKLEDSAMYFCASSDGTSGGLSTDTQYFGPGTRLTVL.

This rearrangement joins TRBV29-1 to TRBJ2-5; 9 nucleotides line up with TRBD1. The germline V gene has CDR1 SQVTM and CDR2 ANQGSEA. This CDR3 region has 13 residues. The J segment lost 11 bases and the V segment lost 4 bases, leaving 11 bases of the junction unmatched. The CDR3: CSVVWTGAFEQYF. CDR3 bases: TGCAGCGTTGTCTGGACAGGGGCATTTGAGCAGTACTTC.